This TCR beta chain appears in the sequencing data of a study of blood T cell repertoires in COVID-19 (dated by TCRdb to about 2020). General notes on the study: Samples covering the acute and convalescent phases of COVID-19 were provided by collaborators in the United States, Italy and Spain. The material from the prospective study consisted of cDNA or gDNA derived from T cells, B-cell-depleted T cells, or PBMCs. Deeply sampled blood TCRbeta repertoires from subjects exposed to, actively infected with, or recovered from COVID-19 were included in the dataset. The repertoires were released in a freely available public database intended as a resource for research on the immune response to SARS-CoV-2. The samples were drawn from two sources: the first 160 participants of the ongoing ImmuneRACE study, and 950 to 1,500 subjects contributed by 6 global collaborators. Sample metadata almost always included a de-identified subject ID, COVID-19 status, age in years and sex. Where available, HLA class I and class II types were taken from metadata supplied by the sample provider and were not determined by assay-based typing. The paper as a whole reports these results and caveats: Clinical and demographic metadata were provided uncurated, with the amount varying by source and participant.

Whole blood was collected in K2EDTA tubes by collaborating institutions according to the institutions' own protocols. For TCRbeta analysis, collaborators shipped samples as frozen whole blood, isolated PBMCs, or DNA extracted from either of those sample types. TCRbeta CDR3 regions were amplified from genomic DNA by means of the immunoSEQ Assay, a bias-controlled multiplex PCR. On the study's bioinformatics: The number of nucleated cells in each sample was estimated by amplification of reference gene primers within the assay. To quantify the absolute abundance of each unique TCRbeta CDR3 rearrangement, sequence reads were collapsed and filtered. For each sample, productive Simpson clonality was calculated as the square root of Simpson's diversity index over productive rearrangements. The table comes from immuneACCESS by way of TCRdb, which keeps in-frame sequences with V and J called. Part of the clones is missing from these tables; in studies checked, under half for an unresolved V gene and the rest for unknown reasons. For V, J and clone size, that table is used; D and trimming come from the DNA. Across this sample there are 97,000 or so clones, with more than 85% seen only once. 4.2% of the sample goes to the ten largest clones.

As regards this clone: Its antigen remains undetermined. The sample holds no much larger clone one base away, and base qualities are not on file.

The CDR3 covers 15 residues, taking in both the cysteine and the phenylalanine. The CDR3 DNA has 45 bases and is translated from base 1. CDR1 and CDR2 are read off the germline V gene as MNHEY and SVGAGI. For this chain, trimming is 6 bases at the V end and 0 bases at the J end, and the number of junction bases without a gene match is 6. The sequence was obtained from a man aged 18 to 30 with acute or convalescent COVID-19. The chain was built from TRBV6-5 and TRBJ2-3; 7 nucleotides in the junction match TRBD1. Sequenced: peripheral blood. The DNA sequence reads TGTGCCAGCAGAGTGGACAGGCCCAGCACAGATACGCAGTATTTT. Its protein is CASRVDRPSTDTQYF.